These 8 T cell receptor beta chains originate from one sample sequenced in a study of T cell responses to AZD1222 COVID-19 vaccine. Profiling relied on immunoSEQ multiplex PCR, and the TCRdb table lists in-frame clones only, not all of them. Altogether 95,000 to 150,000 clones are present, roughly 90% being singletons, with the ten largest covering roughly 4.5%. The input for sequencing was peripheral blood, taken on day 0 of AZD1222 vaccination. The receptors were gathered from an adult in good health.

The chain links TRBV5-1 to TRBJ2-5, with 9 bases that match TRBD2. V lost 4 bases and J lost 5; bases outside the gene matches: 15. The germline CDR1 and CDR2 sequences are SGHRS and YFSETQ. The CDR3 is made up of 17 amino acids. CDR3 sequence reads: CASSPTSPTTSGETQYF. For the CDR3, the DNA is TGCGCCAGCAGCCCCACCTCTCCCACGACTAGCGGCGAGACCCAGTACTTC.

The chain combines TRBV27 with TRBJ1-2; the D is unclear. The CDR3 consists of 12 residues. Germline values: CDR1 MNHEY, CDR2 SMNVEV (reference sequence). The germline V and J ends were trimmed by 3 bases and 6 bases, with 8 bases remaining between them. The CDR3 DNA reads TGTGCCAGCAGTTTCGGGAGTAATGGCTACACCTTC. Protein product: CASSFGSNGYTF.

This CDR3 is CASSGTLSNEKLFF. The DNA of the CDR3 is TGTGCCAGCAGCGGGACACTGAGTAATGAAAAACTGTTTTTT. V usage is TRBV3-1 (or the pseudogene TRBV3-2) and J usage is TRBJ1-4, with D possibly being TRBD1 (6 bases). Germline V lookup: CDR1 LGHDT, CDR2 YNNKEL (reference sequence). The CDR3 runs to 14 residues. The germline V and J ends were trimmed by 5 bases and 4 bases, with 11 bases remaining between them.

Here the CDR3 reads CASSSDRGQEQFF. The CDR3 DNA sequence: TGTGCCAGCAGTTCGGACAGGGGTCAAGAGCAGTTCTTC. V is TRBV11-3 and J is TRBJ2-1; 9 positions agree with TRBD1. The CDR3 contains 13 residues. In germline, CDR1 is SGHNT, CDR2 YENEEA. Losses at the gene ends were 6 bases for V and 10 bases for J; bases not matched to a gene: 7.

The chain is built from TRBV5-6 and TRBJ1-5, with 9 bases fitting TRBD1. Germline loops: CDR1 SGHDT, CDR2 YYEEEE. V trimming: 5 bases; J trimming: 1 base; junction bases outside the gene matches: 4. The CDR3 spans 15 residues. In nucleotides, the CDR3 is TGTGCCAGCAGGGAGGGACAGGGCAGCAATCAGCCCCAGCATTTT. This sequence encodes CASREGQGSNQPQHF.

This chain connects TRBV29-1 to TRBJ2-3, with D perhaps being TRBD1 or TRBD2 (5 bases each). Germline-derived CDR1 and CDR2 are SQVTM and ANQGSEA. The CDR3 covers 13 residues. Trimming stripped 0 bases from V and 6 bases from J, with 10 bases between. DNA for the CDR3: TGCAGCGTTGAAGAAAGGGGACCCGATACGCAGTATTTT. Its translation is CSVEERGPDTQYF.

J is TRBJ2-3 and V is TRBV7-8; no definite D call. The CDR3 totals 14 residues. Germline V gene data show CDR1 as SGHVS and CDR2 as FQNEAQ. V lost 5 bases and J 0 bases, leaving 9 bases between the germline ends. This CDR3 reads CASSRRPSTDTQYF. The CDR3 coding sequence is TGTGCCAGCAGCCGCCGACCTAGCACAGATACGCAGTATTTT.

The CDR3 protein is CASSLAGAYYEQYF. CDR3 sequence (DNA): TGTGCCAGCAGTCTAGCGGGAGCCTACTACGAGCAGTACTTC. The J gene is TRBJ2-7, the V gene TRBV6-2 or TRBV6-3, with 10 bases fitting TRBD2. The V gene's germline CDR1 is MNHEY and CDR2 SVGEGT. The CDR3 is 14 amino acids. Losses at the gene ends were 5 bases for V and 3 bases for J; bases not matched to a gene: 4.